This T cell receptor beta chain was observed in a study of blood T cell repertoires in COVID-19. This clone was counted only a few times. Data came from immunoSEQ multiplex PCR; TCRdb stores just in-frame clones and leaves some out. The top ten clones hold approximately 1% of a sample with 350,000 to 400,000 clones, around nine tenths of them seen once. The specimen was PBMCs or T cells enriched from blood (not recorded which). The sequence came from a woman aged 25 to 39 with acute COVID-19.

In nucleotides, the CDR3 is TGTGCCACCAGTGATCCCCCCTCCGGACAGCTCTACACCGGGGAGCTGTTTTTT. It is translated as CATSDPPSGQLYTGELFF. The chain recombines TRBV24-1 with TRBJ2-2, with a possible D match to TRBD1 (6 bases). The CDR3 length is 18 residues. Trimming took off 3 bases at V and 3 bases at J, with 19 bases between the two ends. CDR1 is KGHDR and CDR2 is SFDVKD in the germline V gene.